The clone carrying this T cell receptor beta chain has only one observation. This entry is derived from a study of blood T cell repertoires in COVID-19. CDR1 is SGHAT, CDR2 FQNNGV, per germline. CDR3 size: 14 residues. The J segment lost 12 bases and the V segment lost 5 bases, leaving 10 bases of the junction unmatched. Per the original data handling: Nucleated cell number was recorded as an estimate derived from reference gene primer amplification. TCRdb's copy holds only in-frame clones and misses some; the assay was immunoSEQ multiplex PCR. V and J calls and clone size are as listed in that table; D and trimming were resolved from the DNA. The table lists 200,000 to 300,000 clones, 85% to 90% of them singletons, with approximately 1.6% in the top ten.

The gene calls are TRBV11-2 and TRBJ2-1; 10 nucleotides line up with TRBD2. The TCR originated in a woman aged 40 to 50 who had recovered from COVID-19. The sample taken for sequencing was peripheral blood. The CDR3 coding sequence is TGTGCCAGCAGCCCCGGCCTAATAGCGGGGGGGCAGTTCTTC. Translated, it gives CASSPGLIAGGQFF. The full variable domain, in which reference TRBV11-2 and TRBJ2-1 provide the parts outside the CDR3, is EAGVAQSPRYKIIEKRQSVAFWCNPISGHATLYWYQQILGQGPKLLIQFQNNGVVDDSQLPKDRFSAERLKGVDSTLKIQPAKLEDSAVYLCASSPGLIAGGQFFGPGTRLTVL.